These 20 T cell receptor beta chains originate from one sample sequenced in a study of beta chain features in type 1 diabetes. The whole isolated RNA underwent reverse transcription, so sequencing captured expressed TCRB transcripts. TCRdb's copy holds only in-frame clones and misses some; the assay was immunoSEQ multiplex PCR. Of under 450,000 clones listed, 14% are singletons. Sequencing was carried out using naive CD4+ T cells from blood. Receptors were obtained from a man in his thirties or forties in good health.

CDR3 sequence: CASSSSRIHGYTF. The CDR3 coding sequence is TGTGCCAGCAGTTCTTCCCGTATACATGGCTACACCTTC. The J gene is TRBJ1-2, the V gene TRBV7-2; D uncertain. The CDR3 runs 13 residues. In germline, CDR1 is SGHTA, CDR2 FQGNSA. The ends were cut back, 6 bases at V and 6 bases at J, with 14 bases in the middle.

The chain joins TRBV4-1 to TRBJ1-6; D gene uncertain. Between the trimmed V and J ends, which lost 0 bases and 7 bases, there was a span of 16 bases. This CDR3 has 17 amino acids. Germline V lookup: CDR1 MGHRA, CDR2 YSYEKL. The CDR3 sequence is CASSQETWELRNSPLHF. CDR3 DNA sequence: TGCGCCAGCAGCCAAGAGACCTGGGAATTAAGGAATTCACCCCTCCACTTT.

V is TRBV21-1 and J is TRBJ2-7; TRBD2, as called in the table, went unchecked against the DNA. TRBV21-1 is annotated as a pseudogene. The CDR3 runs to 16 residues. CDR3 nucleotide sequence: TGTGCCAGCAGCAAAGGGCCTGGACTACCCATTTACGAGCAGTACGTC. Its translation: CASSKGPGLPIYEQYV.

The chain couples TRBV7-2 to TRBJ1-2; D remains unclear. This CDR3 region has 11 residues. Trimming stripped 7 bases from V and 8 bases from J, with 11 bases between. The germline CDR1 and CDR2 sequences are SGHTA and FQGNSA. CDR3 region: CASTDFRGYTF. For the CDR3, the DNA is TGTGCCAGCACCGACTTTAGAGGCTACACCTTC.

J is TRBJ2-1 and V is TRBV6-5; a possible D gene is TRBD2 (7 bases). V was clipped by 4 bases and J by 0 bases, with 10 bases between them. Germline CDR1 and CDR2: MNHEY and SVGAGI. The CDR3 totals 15 residues. The CDR3 spells CASSSGGSSYNEQFF. CDR3 bases: TGTGCCAGCAGTTCGGGGGGCAGCTCCTACAATGAGCAGTTCTTC.

This clone was counted only a few times. The chain carries TRBV15 and TRBJ2-1; D is uncertain. The CDR3 runs 15 residues. V lost 1 base and J lost 1, with 8 bases in between. CDR1 and CDR2 from the germline V gene are LNHNV and YYDKDF (reference sequence). The CDR3 loop reads CATSRAANSYNEQFF. CDR3 bases: TGTGCCACCAGCAGAGCGGCGAATTCCTACAATGAGCAGTTCTTC.

The chain combines TRBV30 with TRBJ1-5; 7 bases are a match to TRBD1. V lost 2 bases, J lost 4 bases, and 5 bases stayed unmatched. The CDR3 extends over 14 amino acids. The V gene's germline CDR1 is GTSNPN and CDR2 SVGIG (reference sequence). CDR3 region: CAWSKRTGNQPQHF. CDR3 sequence (DNA): TGTGCCTGGAGTAAAAGGACAGGTAATCAGCCCCAGCATTTT.

This clone was observed a few times. The chain uses TRBV27 and TRBJ1-1; D gene uncertain. This CDR3 region has 11 residues. Germline CDR1 MNHEY, CDR2 SMNVEV (reference sequence). V was cut by 7 bases and J by 2 bases, with 5 bases left in between. The CDR3 protein is CASTPNTEAFF. The CDR3 DNA is TGTGCCAGCACCCCTAACACTGAAGCTTTCTTT.

The chain joins TRBV6-6 to TRBJ2-4; D is possibly TRBD2 (5 bases). V lost 2 bases and J 3 bases, leaving 11 bases between the germline ends. Germline CDR1 reads MNHNY; CDR2 reads SVGAGI (reference sequence). The CDR3 is made up of 15 amino acids. Written as DNA, the CDR3 is TGTGCCAGCAGTTACCGATCGAGCGGCAAAAACATTCAGTACTTC. Protein: CASSYRSSGKNIQYF.

This clone has a handful of counts. V gene TRBV6-1 combines with J gene TRBJ2-5; perhaps TRBD1 as D (6 bases). Germline V gives CDR1 MNHNS, CDR2 SASEGT. The CDR3 runs to 12 residues. Trimming shortened V by 2 bases and J by 5 bases, and 6 bases separated the two germline ends. This CDR3 reads CASSEQGETQYF. The CDR3 DNA sequence: TGTGCCAGCAGTGAACAGGGGGAGACCCAGTACTTC.

The J gene is TRBJ2-7, the V gene TRBV9; tentatively, D is TRBD2 (6 bases). Germline V gene data show CDR1 as SGDLS and CDR2 as YYNGEE. The CDR3 contains 12 residues. Trimming removed 4 bases from V and 4 bases from J, with 9 bases in between. CDR3 amino acids: CASSRGGYEQYF. DNA of the CDR3: TGTGCCAGCAGCCGCGGAGGGTACGAGCAGTACTTC. Based on the CDR3 plus reference TRBV9 and TRBJ2-7, the full variable domain is DSGVTQTPKHLITATGQRVTLRCSPRSGDLSVYWYQQSLDQGLQFLIQYYNGEERAKGNILERFSAQQFPDLHSELNLSSLELGDSALYFCASSRGGYEQYFGPGTRLTVT.

The V call is TRBV9, the J call TRBJ1-1; 9 positions match TRBD1. V trimming: 0 bases; J trimming: 5 bases; junction bases outside the gene matches: 5. Germline V gene lookup returns CDR1 SGDLS and CDR2 YYNGEE. The CDR3 has 15 amino acids. CDR3 nucleotide sequence: TGTGCCAGCAGCGTAGAAACAGGGGGCTGGACTGAAGCTTTCTTT. Its protein product is CASSVETGGWTEAFF.

This clone was detected only a few times. The chain couples TRBV7-9 to TRBJ2-1; TRBD2 agrees at 9 bases. Losses at the gene ends were 7 bases for V and 8 bases for J; bases not matched to a gene: 15. Germline CDR1 is SEHNR and CDR2 is FQNEAQ (reference sequence). The CDR3 covers 16 residues. The DNA of the CDR3 is TGTGCCAGCACCCGAGCCACGGGACTAGCCGATTATGAGCAGTTCTTC. It yields the protein CASTRATGLADYEQFF.

There are a few counts of this clone. The rearrangement joins TRBV10-3 to TRBJ2-2; D remains unclear. V lost 7 bases and J 2 bases, leaving 11 bases between the germline ends. The CDR3 length is 14 residues. CDR1 and CDR2 from the germline V gene are ENHRY and SYGVKD. The CDR3 is CAITRSGNTGELFF. The CDR3 DNA reads as TGTGCCATCACAAGAAGTGGAAACACCGGGGAGCTGTTTTTT.

The gene calls are TRBV6-6 and TRBJ1-2; perhaps TRBD1 as D (6 bases). The CDR3 contains 13 residues. Germline V gene data show CDR1 as MNHNY and CDR2 as SVGAGI (reference sequence). V was trimmed by 10 bases and J by 3 bases, leaving 15 bases between them. This chain's CDR3 is CATTFTGYYGYTF. CDR3 DNA: TGTGCCACCACCTTTACAGGGTACTATGGCTACACCTTC.

This clone has just a few counts. The chain carries TRBV4-3 and TRBJ2-3, with D maybe TRBD1 (6 bases). V lost 2 bases, J lost 5 bases, and 14 bases lay in between. CDR3 size: 15 residues. In germline, CDR1 is LGHNA, CDR2 YSLEER. DNA for the CDR3: TGCGCCAGCAGCCAAAGGGGAACAGGGAAAGATACGCAGTATTTT. It translates to CASSQRGTGKDTQYF.

This clone came up a few times. This CDR3 reads CASRLSWATDTQYF. CDR3 nucleotide sequence: TGCGCCAGCAGACTTAGCTGGGCCACAGATACGCAGTATTTT. The chain has TRBV5-1 and TRBJ2-3; the D is unclear. The CDR3 runs 14 residues. V lost 5 bases and J 2 bases, leaving 12 bases between the germline ends. Germline-derived CDR1 and CDR2 are SGHRS and YFSETQ.

As concerns this clone: At one end the junction does not follow the germline gene, possibly because of a read error. CDR3 nucleotides: TGTGCTAGCAGCTTAAGGCTAGCGGGAGTCAATGAGCAGTTCTTC. As protein: CASSLRLAGVNEQFF. The V call is TRBV7-7, the J call TRBJ2-1, with TRBD2 matching over 10 bases. Per germline, CDR1 SSHAT and CDR2 FNYEAQ (reference sequence). The CDR3 has 15 amino acids. The full variable domain, in which reference TRBV7-7 and TRBJ2-1 provide the parts outside the CDR3, is GAGVSQSPRYKVTKRGQDVTLRCDPISSHATLYWYQQALGQGPEFLTYFNYEAQPDKSGLPSDRFSAERPEGSISTLTIQRTEQRDSAMYRCASSLRLAGVNEQFFGPGTRLTVL.

This clone was detected a few times. J is TRBJ1-1 and V is TRBV30, with 10 bases fitting TRBD1. The CDR3 loop spans 14 amino acids. Germline V gene data show CDR1 as GTSNPN and CDR2 as SVGIG (reference sequence). V gave up 3 bases and J gave up 8 bases; unmatched junction bases: 9. The CDR3 spells CAWSWTGGLAEAFF. The CDR3 region has the DNA TGTGCCTGGAGCTGGACAGGGGGATTGGCGGAAGCTTTCTTT.

This clone was counted between two and nine times. The genes are TRBV5-6 and TRBJ1-6; possible D gene TRBD1, 6 bases. Germline-derived CDR1 and CDR2 are SGHDT and YYEEEE. The CDR3 is 14 amino acids. V was clipped by 4 bases and J by 8 bases, with 13 bases between them. The DNA for the CDR3 is TGTGCCAGCAGCCCGGGGACAAGGGATTCACCCCTCCACTTT. This gives the protein CASSPGTRDSPLHF.